The clone carrying this TCR beta chain was recorded only once. What it binds is not known. The intended depth for sequencing was 1 in 200,000 to 1 in 1 million T cells. Sequencing was performed with immunoSEQ multiplex PCR; in TCRdb, only in-frame clones are kept and a portion is missing. Of roughly 180,000 clones detected, 84% appear once; the ten largest clones hold about 4.9%. The data belong to a study of cytotoxic CD8 clonotypes in ibrutinib-treated CLL. Whole-study context: Among the samples, the mean was roughly 260,000 productive templates and some 100,000 productive rearrangements.

Notes on the study in general: Against age-matched healthy donors, baseline clonality ran higher and tracked circulating CD8+ T-cell counts. Baseline levels were approached again at progression, after clonality had risen at ibrutinib response.

Per the germline V gene, CDR1 is SGHNT and CDR2 is YENEEA. V shed 2 bases and J shed 3 bases, with 5 bases lying between them. CDR3 length equals 13 residues. V and J are TRBV11-3 and TRBJ1-5, with D unclear. Sample: PBMCs, taken after 24 months of ibrutinib treatment. The sequence came from a human donor with chronic lymphocytic leukemia. The CDR3 reads CASSLKANQPQHF. CDR3 nucleotide sequence: TGTGCCAGCAGCTTAAAGGCCAATCAGCCCCAGCATTTT.